This TCR beta chain was recovered during a study of TET2 disruption in CD19-targeted CAR T cells. This clone is classed as medium-sized by frequency. Its antigen remains unknown. The missing CDR3 end, 3 residues past where the read stops, is filled in from the germline J gene. The germline gives CDR1 KGHSH, CDR2 LQKENI. Trimming stripped 1 base from V and 4 bases from J, with 11 bases between. The CDR3 consists of 14 residues. The repertoire was sequenced with immunoSEQ multiplex PCR; TCRdb's copy has only in-frame clones and lacks some. This sample's clone table lists more than 25,000 clones. Indicated treatment: autologous CTL019 cells: CD19 CAR with 4-1BB and CD3 zeta domains. A CD19 CAR with TCR zeta and 4-1BB domains was used. CTL019 was manufactured from peripheral blood T cells obtained by leukapheresis.

The TCR sequence derives from a man in his 70s with chronic lymphocytic leukemia. This material consisted of CD8- CAR+ T cells sorted from cultured blood T cells, taken for CD19 CAR T cell therapy. Subset of the sample: CD8-negative CAR-positive T cells from the infusion product. The gene calls are TRBV18 and TRBJ2-7; TRBD2 is a possible D gene (7 bases). The chain's CDR3 is CASSPLGGGYEQYF. The part of the CDR3 DNA that was read is TGTGCCAGCTCACCACTGGGAGGGGGATACGAG.